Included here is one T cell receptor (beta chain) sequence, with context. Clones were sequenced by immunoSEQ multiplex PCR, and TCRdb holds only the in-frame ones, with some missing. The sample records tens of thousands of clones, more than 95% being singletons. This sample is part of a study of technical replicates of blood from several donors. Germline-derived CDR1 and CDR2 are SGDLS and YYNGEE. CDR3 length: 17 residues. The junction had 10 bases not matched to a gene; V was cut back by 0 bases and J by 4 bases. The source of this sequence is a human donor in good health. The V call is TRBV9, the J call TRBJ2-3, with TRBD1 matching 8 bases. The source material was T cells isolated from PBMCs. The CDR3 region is CASSVATGQGAADTQYF. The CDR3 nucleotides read TGTGCCAGCAGCGTAGCTACCGGGCAGGGGGCAGCAGATACGCAGTATTTT. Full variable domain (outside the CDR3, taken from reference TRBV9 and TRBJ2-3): DSGVTQTPKHLITATGQRVTLRCSPRSGDLSVYWYQQSLDQGLQFLIQYYNGEERAKGNILERFSAQQFPDLHSELNLSSLELGDSALYFCASSVATGQGAADTQYFGPGTRLTVL.